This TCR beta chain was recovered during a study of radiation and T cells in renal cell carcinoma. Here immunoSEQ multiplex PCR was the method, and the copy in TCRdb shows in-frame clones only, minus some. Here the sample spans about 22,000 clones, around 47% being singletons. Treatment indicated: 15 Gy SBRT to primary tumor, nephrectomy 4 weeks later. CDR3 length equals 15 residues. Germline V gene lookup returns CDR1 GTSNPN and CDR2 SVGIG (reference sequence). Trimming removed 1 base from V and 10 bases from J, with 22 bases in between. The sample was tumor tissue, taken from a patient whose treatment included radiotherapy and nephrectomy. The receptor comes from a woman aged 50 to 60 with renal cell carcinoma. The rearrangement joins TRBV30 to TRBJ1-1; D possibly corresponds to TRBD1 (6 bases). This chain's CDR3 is CAWSGDWDTGTGAFF. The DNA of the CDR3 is TGTGCCTGGAGTGGGGACTGGGACACGGGAACCGGAGCTTTCTTT.